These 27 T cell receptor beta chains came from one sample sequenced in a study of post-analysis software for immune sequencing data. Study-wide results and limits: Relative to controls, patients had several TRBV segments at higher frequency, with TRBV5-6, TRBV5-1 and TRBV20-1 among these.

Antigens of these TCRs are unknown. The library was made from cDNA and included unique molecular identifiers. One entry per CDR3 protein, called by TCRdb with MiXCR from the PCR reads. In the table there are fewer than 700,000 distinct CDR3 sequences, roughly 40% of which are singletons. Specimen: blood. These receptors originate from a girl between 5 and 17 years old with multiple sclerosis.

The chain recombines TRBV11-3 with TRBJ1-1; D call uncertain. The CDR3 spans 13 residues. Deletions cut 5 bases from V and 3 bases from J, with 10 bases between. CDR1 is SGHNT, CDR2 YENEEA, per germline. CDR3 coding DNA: TGTGCCAGCAGCCAAACCCTTGACACTGAAGCTTTCTTT. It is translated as CASSQTLDTEAFF.

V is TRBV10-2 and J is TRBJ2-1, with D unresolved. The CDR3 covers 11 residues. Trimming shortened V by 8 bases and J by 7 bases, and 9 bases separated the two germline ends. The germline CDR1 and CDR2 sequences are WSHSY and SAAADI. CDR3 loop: CASLHGNEQFF. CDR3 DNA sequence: TGCGCCAGCCTACACGGGAATGAGCAGTTCTTC.

The CDR3 sequence: CASSYVDLNYGYTF. Here the CDR3 DNA reads TGCGCCAGCAGCTATGTCGATCTTAACTATGGCTACACCTTC. This sequence joins TRBV5-1 and TRBJ1-2; unclear D gene. V lost 3 bases, J lost 1 base, and 10 bases lay in between. Germline loops: CDR1 SGHRS, CDR2 YFSETQ. The CDR3 consists of 14 residues.

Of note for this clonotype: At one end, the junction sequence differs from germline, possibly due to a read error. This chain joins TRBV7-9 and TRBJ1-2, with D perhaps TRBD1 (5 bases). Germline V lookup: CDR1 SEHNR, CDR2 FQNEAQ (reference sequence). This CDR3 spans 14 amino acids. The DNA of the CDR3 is TGTGCCAGCGGCCCCGTCGGGGGAGGTGATGGCCACACCTTC. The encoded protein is CASGPVGGGDGHTF.

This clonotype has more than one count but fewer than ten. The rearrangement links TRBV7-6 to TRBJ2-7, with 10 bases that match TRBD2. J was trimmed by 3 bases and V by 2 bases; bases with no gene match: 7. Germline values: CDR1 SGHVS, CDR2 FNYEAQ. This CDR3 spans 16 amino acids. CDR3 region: CASSLTLAGARYEQYF. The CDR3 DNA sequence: TGTGCCAGCAGCTTAACCCTAGCGGGAGCCCGCTACGAGCAGTACTTC.

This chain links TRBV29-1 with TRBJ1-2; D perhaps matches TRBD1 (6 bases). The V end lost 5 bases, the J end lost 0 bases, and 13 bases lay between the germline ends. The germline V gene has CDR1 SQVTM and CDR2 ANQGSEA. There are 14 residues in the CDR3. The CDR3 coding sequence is TGCAGCGTTCCTTCGGACAGTACTAACTATGGCTACACCTTC. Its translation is CSVPSDSTNYGYTF.

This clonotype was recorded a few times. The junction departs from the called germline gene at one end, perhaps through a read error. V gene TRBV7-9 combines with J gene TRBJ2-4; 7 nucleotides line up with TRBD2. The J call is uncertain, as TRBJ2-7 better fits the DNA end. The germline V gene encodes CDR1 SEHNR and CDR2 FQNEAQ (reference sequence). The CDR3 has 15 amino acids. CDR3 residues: CTSSRVREGTDEQYF. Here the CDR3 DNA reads TGTACCAGCAGCCGGGTCAGGGAGGGCACGGACGAGCAGTACTTC.

CDR3 region: CASSKRPSPSSTDTQYF. The CDR3 nucleotides are TGTGCCAGCAGCAAACGCCCTAGCCCGTCTAGCACAGATACGCAGTATTTT. The chain uses TRBV21-1 and TRBJ2-3; the table's TRBD2 call for D was not verified on the DNA. TRBV21-1 is a listed pseudogene. The CDR3 sequence is 17 residues long.

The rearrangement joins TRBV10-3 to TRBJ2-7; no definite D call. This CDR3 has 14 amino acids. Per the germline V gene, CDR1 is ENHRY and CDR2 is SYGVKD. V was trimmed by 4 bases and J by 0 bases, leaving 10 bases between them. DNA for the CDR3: TGTGCCATCAGTGTGGCTAGTGGCTCCTACGAGCAGTACTTC. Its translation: CAISVASGSYEQYF.

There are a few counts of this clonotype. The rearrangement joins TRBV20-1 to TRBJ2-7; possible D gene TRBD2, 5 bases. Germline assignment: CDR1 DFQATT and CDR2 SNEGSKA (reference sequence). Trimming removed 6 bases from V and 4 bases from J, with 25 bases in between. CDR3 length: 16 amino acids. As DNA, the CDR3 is TGCAGTGCGAATGAACACCTTGGACTTTCAAATTACGAGCAGTACTTC. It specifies CSANEHLGLSNYEQYF.

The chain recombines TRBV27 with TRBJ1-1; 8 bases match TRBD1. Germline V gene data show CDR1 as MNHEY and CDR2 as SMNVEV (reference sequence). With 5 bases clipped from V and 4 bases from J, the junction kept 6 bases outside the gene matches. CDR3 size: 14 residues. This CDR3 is CASSISGTGTEAFF. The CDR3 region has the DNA TGTGCCAGCAGTATCTCCGGGACAGGCACTGAAGCTTTCTTT.

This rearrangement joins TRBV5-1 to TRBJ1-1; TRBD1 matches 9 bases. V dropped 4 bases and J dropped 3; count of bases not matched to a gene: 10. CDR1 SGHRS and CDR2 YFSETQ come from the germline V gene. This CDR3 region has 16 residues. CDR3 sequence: CASSLKTGGLDTEAFF. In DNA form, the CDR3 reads TGCGCCAGCAGCCTGAAGACAGGGGGTTTGGACACTGAAGCTTTCTTT. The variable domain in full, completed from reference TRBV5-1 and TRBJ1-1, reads KAGVTQTPRYLIKTRGQQVTLSCSPISGHRSVSWYQQTPGQGLQFLFEYFSETQRNKGNFPGRFSGRQFSNSRSEMNVSTLELGDSALYLCASSLKTGGLDTEAFFGQGTRLTVV.

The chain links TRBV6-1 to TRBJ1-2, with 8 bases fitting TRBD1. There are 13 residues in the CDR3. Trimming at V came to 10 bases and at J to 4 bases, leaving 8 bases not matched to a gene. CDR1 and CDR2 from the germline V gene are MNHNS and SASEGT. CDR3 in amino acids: CATLRQGSYGYTF. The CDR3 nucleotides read TGTGCCACCTTAAGACAGGGGAGCTATGGCTACACCTTC.

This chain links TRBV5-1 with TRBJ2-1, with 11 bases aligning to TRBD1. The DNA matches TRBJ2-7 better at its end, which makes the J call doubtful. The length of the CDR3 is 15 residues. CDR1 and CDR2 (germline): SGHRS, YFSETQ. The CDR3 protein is CASSLNGQGANEQYF. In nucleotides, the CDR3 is TGCGCCAGCAGCTTGAATGGACAGGGGGCGAACGAGCAGTACTTC.

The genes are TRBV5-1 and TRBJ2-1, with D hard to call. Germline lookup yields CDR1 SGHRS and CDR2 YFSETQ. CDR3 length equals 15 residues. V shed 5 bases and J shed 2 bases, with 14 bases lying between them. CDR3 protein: CASSPLGVTYNEQFF. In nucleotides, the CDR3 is TGCGCCAGCAGTCCCCTTGGGGTAACCTACAATGAGCAGTTCTTC.

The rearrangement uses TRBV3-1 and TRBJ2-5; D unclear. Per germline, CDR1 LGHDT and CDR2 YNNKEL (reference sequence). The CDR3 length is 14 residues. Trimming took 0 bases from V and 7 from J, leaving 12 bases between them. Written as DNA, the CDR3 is TGTGCCAGCAGCCAAGATGCCGGGTCGGGGACCCAGTACTTC. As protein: CASSQDAGSGTQYF.

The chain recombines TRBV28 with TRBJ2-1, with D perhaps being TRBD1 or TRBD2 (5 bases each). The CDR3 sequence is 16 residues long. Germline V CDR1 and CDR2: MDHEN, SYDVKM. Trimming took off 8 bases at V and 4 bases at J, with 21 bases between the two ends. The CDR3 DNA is TGTGCCAGCGACCGAGGCCAGGGACGGTCGTACAATGAGCAGTTCTTC. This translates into CASDRGQGRSYNEQFF.

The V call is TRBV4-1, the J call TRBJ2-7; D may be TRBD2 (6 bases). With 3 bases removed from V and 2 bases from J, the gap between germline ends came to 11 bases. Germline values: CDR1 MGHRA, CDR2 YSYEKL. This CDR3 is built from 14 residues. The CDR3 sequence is CASSQTPGAYEQYF. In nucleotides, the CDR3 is TGCGCCAGCAGCCAGACCCCGGGGGCCTACGAGCAGTACTTC.

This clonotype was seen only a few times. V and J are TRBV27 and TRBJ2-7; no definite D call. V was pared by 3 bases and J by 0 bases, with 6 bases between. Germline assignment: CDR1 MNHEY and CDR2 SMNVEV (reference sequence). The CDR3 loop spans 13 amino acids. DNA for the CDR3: TGTGCCAGCAGTTTCGCGTCCTCCTACGAGCAGTACTTC. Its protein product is CASSFASSYEQYF.

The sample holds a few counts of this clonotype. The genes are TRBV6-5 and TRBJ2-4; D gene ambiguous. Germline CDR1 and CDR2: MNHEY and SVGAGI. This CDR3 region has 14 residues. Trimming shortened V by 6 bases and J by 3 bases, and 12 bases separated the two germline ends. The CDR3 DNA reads TGTGCCAGCAGCTATGACGGAGTCAAAAACATTCAGTACTTC. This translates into CASSYDGVKNIQYF.

CDR3 amino acids: CASSEGVGPTNYGYTF. In nucleotides, the CDR3 is TGTGCCAGCTCAGAGGGTGTTGGACCGACTAACTATGGCTACACCTTC. The chain carries TRBV18 and TRBJ1-2; D is unclear. The CDR3 covers 16 residues. Germline values: CDR1 KGHSH, CDR2 LQKENI. V was clipped by 5 bases and J by 0 bases, with 16 bases between them.

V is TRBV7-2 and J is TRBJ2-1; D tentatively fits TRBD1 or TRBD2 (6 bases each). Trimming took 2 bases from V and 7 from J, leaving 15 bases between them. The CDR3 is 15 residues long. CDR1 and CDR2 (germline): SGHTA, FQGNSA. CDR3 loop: CASSLRTTGANEQFF. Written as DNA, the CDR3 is TGTGCCAGCAGCTTAAGGACTACGGGGGCTAATGAGCAGTTCTTC. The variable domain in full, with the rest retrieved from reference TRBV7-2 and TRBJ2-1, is GAGVSQSPSNKVTEKGKDVELRCDPISGHTALYWYRQSLGQGLEFLIYFQGNSAPDKSGLPSDRFSAERTGGSVSTLTIQRTQQEDSAVYLCASSLRTTGANEQFFGPGTRLTVL.

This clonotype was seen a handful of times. In nucleotides, the CDR3 is TGTGCCAGCAGTTACCGCGGGGGTCGGAACACTGAAGCTTTCTTT. Translation: CASSYRGGRNTEAFF. The chain is built from TRBV6-5 and TRBJ1-1, with D maybe TRBD1 (5 bases). The CDR3 runs to 15 residues. CDR1 is MNHEY and CDR2 is SVGAGI in the germline V gene. Deletions cut 2 bases from V and 1 base from J, with 11 bases between.

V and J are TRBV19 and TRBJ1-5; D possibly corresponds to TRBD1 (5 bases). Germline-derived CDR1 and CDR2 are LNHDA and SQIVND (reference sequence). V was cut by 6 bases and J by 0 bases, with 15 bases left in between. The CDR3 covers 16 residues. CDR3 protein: CASSSPGVLSNQPQHF. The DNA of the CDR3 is TGTGCCAGTAGCAGCCCGGGGGTACTTAGCAATCAGCCCCAGCATTTT.

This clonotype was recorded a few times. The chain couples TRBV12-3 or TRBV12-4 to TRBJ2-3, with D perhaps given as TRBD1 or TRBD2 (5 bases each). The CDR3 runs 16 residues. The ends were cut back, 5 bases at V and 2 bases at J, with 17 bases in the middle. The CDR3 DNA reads TGTGCCAGCAGTCCATATCAGGGAGAGAACACAGATACGCAGTATTTT. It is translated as CASSPYQGENTDTQYF.

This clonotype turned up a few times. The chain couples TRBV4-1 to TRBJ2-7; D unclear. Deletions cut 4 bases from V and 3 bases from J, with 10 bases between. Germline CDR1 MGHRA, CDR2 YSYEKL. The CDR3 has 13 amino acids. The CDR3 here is CASSPDKDYEQYF. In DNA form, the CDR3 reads TGCGCCAGCAGCCCAGACAAGGACTACGAGCAGTACTTC.

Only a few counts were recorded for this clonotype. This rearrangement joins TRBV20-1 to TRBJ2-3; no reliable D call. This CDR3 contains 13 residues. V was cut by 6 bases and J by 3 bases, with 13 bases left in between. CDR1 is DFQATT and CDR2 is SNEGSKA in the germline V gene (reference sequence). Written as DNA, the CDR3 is TGCAGTGCCCCAGGTGATTTGACAGATACGCAGTATTTT. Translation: CSAPGDLTDTQYF.